This TCR beta chain was sequenced for a study of cytomegalovirus exposure and HLA in healthy donors. As concerns this clone: As yet, its antigen is unknown.

Findings of the study overall: The study designated some 180 TCR beta chains cytomegalovirus-associated. Reported performance of the classifier showed diagnosis of cytomegalovirus status with high specificity and sensitivity.

Data came from immunoSEQ multiplex PCR; TCRdb stores just in-frame clones and leaves some out. This sample yields about 220,000 clones, of which about 89% are seen a single time; 0.8% to 1.2% belongs to the top ten. The TCR was taken from a woman between 18 and 29 years old in good health and CMV-seronegative. Sequenced material: PBMCs.

Here the CDR3 DNA reads TGTGCCAGCAGCCAAGACCCGGGTCATTTGGCAGATACGCAGTATTTT. Translated: CASSQDPGHLADTQYF. The chain employs TRBV11-2 and TRBJ2-3; D is unclear. From germline, CDR1 is SGHAT and CDR2 FQNNGV. V was trimmed by 5 bases and J by 4 bases, leaving 19 bases between them. The CDR3 has 16 residues.